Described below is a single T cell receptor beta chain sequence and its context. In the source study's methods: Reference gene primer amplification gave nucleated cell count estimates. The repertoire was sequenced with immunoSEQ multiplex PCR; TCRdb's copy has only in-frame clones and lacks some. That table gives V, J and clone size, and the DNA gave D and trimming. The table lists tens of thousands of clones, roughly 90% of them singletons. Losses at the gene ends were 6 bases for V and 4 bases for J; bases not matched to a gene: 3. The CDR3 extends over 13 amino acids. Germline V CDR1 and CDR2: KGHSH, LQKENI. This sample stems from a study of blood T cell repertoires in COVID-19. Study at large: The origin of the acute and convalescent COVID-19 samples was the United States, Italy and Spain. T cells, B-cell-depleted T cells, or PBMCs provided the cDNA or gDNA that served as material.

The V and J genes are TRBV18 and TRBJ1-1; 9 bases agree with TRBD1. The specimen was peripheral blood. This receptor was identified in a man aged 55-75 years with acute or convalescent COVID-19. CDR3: CASSSTGGTEAFF. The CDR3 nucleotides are TGTGCCAGCTCGTCGACAGGGGGCACTGAAGCTTTCTTT.